These 5 T cell receptor beta chains were all obtained from the same sample, sequenced in a study of somatic mutations in cytotoxic T cells in rheumatoid arthritis. The method was immunoSEQ multiplex PCR; TCRdb's version includes in-frame clones alone and lacks a portion of them. The sample lists roughly 30,000 clones; around four fifths were seen once. The sample was CD8+ T cells sorted from blood. The receptors originated from an adult with rheumatoid arthritis.

The chain links TRBV29-1 to TRBJ2-1; D gene uncertain. This CDR3 contains 13 residues. V was clipped by 7 bases and J by 0 bases, with 10 bases between them. Germline V lookup: CDR1 SQVTM, CDR2 ANQGSEA. CDR3: CSARHSSYNEQFF. The CDR3 DNA reads as TGCAGCGCTAGACACAGCTCCTACAATGAGCAGTTCTTC.

The chain recombines TRBV6-5 with TRBJ1-2; no reliable D call. This CDR3 has 15 residues. Germline V gene sequence: CDR1 MNHEY, CDR2 SVGAGI. The V end was cut by 2 bases, the J end by 7 bases, with 17 bases between. CDR3 nucleotide sequence: TGTGCCAGCAGTTACGGCGGACCAGGCATCTCTGGCTACACCTTC. Its translation is CASSYGGPGISGYTF.

The chain links TRBV9 to TRBJ1-4; 8 bases agree with TRBD1. This CDR3 region has 15 residues. Trimming cost V 0 bases and J 5 bases; bases outside gene matches: 3. Looked up from germline, CDR1 is SGDLS and CDR2 is YYNGEE. The CDR3, as DNA: TGTGCCAGCAGCGTAGAGGACAGGGAGAATGAAAAACTGTTTTTT. Its translation is CASSVEDRENEKLFF.

V is TRBV13 and J is TRBJ2-7; the match to TRBD2 covers 11 bases. Germline V gene lookup returns CDR1 PRHDT and CDR2 FYEKMQ (reference sequence). The CDR3 spans 14 residues. V gave up 5 bases and J gave up 4 bases; unmatched junction bases: 4. The CDR3 sequence: CASSTSGSRYEQYF. As DNA, the CDR3 is TGTGCCAGCAGCACTAGCGGGAGTCGTTACGAGCAGTACTTC. Using reference TRBV13 and TRBJ2-7 for the parts outside the CDR3, the full variable domain is AAGVIQSPRHLIKEKRETATLKCYPIPRHDTVYWYQQGPGQDPQFLISFYEKMQSDKGSIPDRFSAQQFSDYHSELNMSSLELGDSALYFCASSTSGSRYEQYFGPGTRLTVT.

This chain connects TRBV28 to TRBJ2-3; perhaps TRBD2 as D (6 bases). The V gene lost 2 bases and the J gene lost 0 bases, with 12 bases spanning the gap. CDR1 MDHEN and CDR2 SYDVKM come from the germline V gene. This CDR3 region has 16 residues. The CDR3 sequence is CASSLDSGTSTDTQYF. DNA of the CDR3: TGTGCCAGCAGTTTAGATAGCGGCACTAGCACAGATACGCAGTATTTT.